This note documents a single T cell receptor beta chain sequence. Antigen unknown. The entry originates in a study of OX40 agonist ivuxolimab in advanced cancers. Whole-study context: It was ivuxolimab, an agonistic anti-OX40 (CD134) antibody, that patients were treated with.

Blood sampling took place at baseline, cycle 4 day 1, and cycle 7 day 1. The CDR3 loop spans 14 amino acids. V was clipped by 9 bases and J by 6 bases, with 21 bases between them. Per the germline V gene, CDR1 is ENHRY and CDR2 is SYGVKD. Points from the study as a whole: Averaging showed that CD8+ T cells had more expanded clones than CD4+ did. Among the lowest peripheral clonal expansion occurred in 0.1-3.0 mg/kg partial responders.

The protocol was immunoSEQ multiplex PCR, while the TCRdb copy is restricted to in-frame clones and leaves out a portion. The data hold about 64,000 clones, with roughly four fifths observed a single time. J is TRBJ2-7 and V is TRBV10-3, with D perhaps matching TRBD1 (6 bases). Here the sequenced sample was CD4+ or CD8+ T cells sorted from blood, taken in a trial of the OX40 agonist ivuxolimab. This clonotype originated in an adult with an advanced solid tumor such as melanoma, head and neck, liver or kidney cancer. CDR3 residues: CAITGTSSGSEQYF. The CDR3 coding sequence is TGTGCCATAACCGGGACAAGTTCCGGAAGCGAGCAGTACTTC.